The present T cell receptor (beta chain) was sequenced within a study of cytomegalovirus exposure and HLA in healthy donors. Findings and limits, study-wide: Within the data, a cluster of highly shared sequence variants was likely a sequencing artifact. In a later analysis, compared with equally common non-associated chains, HLA-associated beta chains were more expanded.

Amplification used 60 Vbeta primers and 13 Jbeta primers. The table came from immunoSEQ multiplex PCR; TCRdb's copy has only in-frame clones and leaves some out. The table shows roughly 84,000 clones, with 55% to 65% occurring only once. This clone was seen a few times. Its antigen remains unidentified. This receptor was identified in a woman between 35 and 50 years old in good health and CMV-seropositive. The sample comprised PBMCs.

CDR3 DNA sequence: TGTGCCAGCAGCGCCCCTCCCCTAGCGAAGACCTACAATGAGCAGTTCTTC. Its translation is CASSAPPLAKTYNEQFF. V is TRBV9 and J is TRBJ2-1; D perhaps matches TRBD2 (6 bases). This CDR3 region has 17 residues. V lost 3 bases and J 2 bases, leaving 18 bases between the germline ends. Germline V CDR1 and CDR2: SGDLS, YYNGEE.